This TCR beta chain was documented in a study of blood T cell repertoires in COVID-19 (TCRdb year 2020). For the study in its entirety: Samples from collaborators originated in the United States, Italy and Spain and spanned both the acute and convalescent phases of COVID-19. The prospective study material was composed of cDNA or gDNA derived from T cells, B-cell-depleted T cells, or PBMCs. The dataset comprised deeply sampled blood TCRbeta repertoires from subjects exposed to, actively infected with, or recovered from COVID-19. The repertoires were released in a freely available public database meant as a resource for research on the immune response to SARS-CoV-2. The samples were drawn from the first 160 participants of the ongoing ImmuneRACE study and from more than 1,000 subjects provided by 6 global collaborators. The sample metadata nearly always contained a de-identified subject ID, COVID-19 status, age in years and sex. Where available, HLA class I and class II types were taken from metadata supplied by the sample provider and were not determined by assay-based typing. The investigation overall reported the following: The amount of clinical and demographic metadata varied by source and participant and was provided uncurated.

The trim is 8 bases for V and 4 bases for J, with a gap of 6 bases between the germline ends. Based on the germline V gene, the CDR1 and CDR2 sequences are SNHLY and FYNNEI. Including cysteine and phenylalanine, the CDR3 has 11 amino acids. Just CDR3 DNA is preserved here, 33 bases in frame from base 1. Participants in the prospective study were enrolled through a virtual design, were aged about 18 to 100 years, and lived in about 25 United States geographic areas. In the prospective study, participants were assigned to cohorts based on the clinical history participants reported in a screening survey and a study questionnaire. ImmuneRACE Cohort 3 recovered participants were defined by two consecutive negative NP/OP PCR tests, healthcare professional clearance, or symptom resolution. In the prospective study, whole blood, serum and a nasopharyngeal or oropharyngeal swab were collected from each participant by mobile phlebotomists. Participants in the prospective study had the option to provide additional blood draws and questionnaires over an approximately two-month period. Blood samples from the prospective study were shipped frozen or at room temperature prior to DNA extraction.

With regard to this clone: Its antigen has not been determined. Base-call qualities are not available, and no considerably larger clone is one nucleotide away.

TCRbeta CDR3 regions were amplified from genomic DNA by means of the immunoSEQ Assay, a bias-controlled multiplex PCR. As for the authors' bioinformatics: The number of nucleated cells in each sample was estimated from the amplification of reference gene primers within the assay. To quantify the absolute abundance of each unique TCRbeta CDR3 rearrangement, sequence reads were collapsed and filtered. Productive Simpson clonality was computed per sample as the square root of Simpson's diversity index over productive rearrangements. The table was pulled from immuneACCESS by TCRdb, which kept in-frame rearrangements only. Such tables lose some clones; where checked, under half of the loss comes from unresolved V genes, and the rest has no known cause. V, J and clone size derive from that table, while D and trimming were established from the DNA sequence. The table for this sample lists about 320,000 clones; about nine tenths of them were counted only once. The ten largest account for 8% to 9.5% of the sample.

The rearranged segments are TRBV2 and TRBJ1-5; the D gene cannot be resolved reliably. The TCR was taken from a woman younger than 30 who had recovered from COVID-19. Specimen: PBMCs or T cells enriched from blood (not recorded which). The CDR3 region reads CASGGNQPQHF. The nucleotide sequence reads TGTGCCAGCGGAGGGAATCAGCCCCAGCATTTT.